The sequence of this T cell receptor beta chain was determined in a study of vaccination effects on CD4 cells after COVID-19. Sequencing used immunoSEQ multiplex PCR; TCRdb keeps in-frame clones, though not all of them. There are 37,000 or so clones in the sample; roughly 66% occur only once, and more than 12% lies in the top ten. Before any sequencing was done, the ViraFEST assay used viral peptide pools to expand antigen-specific CD4+ T cells. Subsequent to 10 days of culture, CD4+ T cells were isolated. Vaccinated participants had no history of SARS-CoV-2 infection and tested negative for nucleocapsid antibodies. A half-medium replacement with IL-2 medium was carried out on days 3 and 7. Broader study findings: In the late period after vaccination, infection- and vaccine-induced clones contracted markedly.

In regard to this clone: The antigen is undetermined.

V shed 4 bases and J shed 0 bases, with 15 bases lying between them. Germline V CDR1 and CDR2: SGHRS, YFSETQ. The CDR3 extends over 16 amino acids. The receptor was isolated from a human donor who received a COVID-19 vaccine. This sequence joins TRBV5-1 and TRBJ2-3; unclear D gene. Material: CD4+ T cells from PBMCs cultured with HCoV-OC43 spike peptides, obtained before COVID-19 vaccination. Subset here: HCoV-OC43 spike overlapping peptide pool stimulation. CDR3 coding DNA: TGCGCCAGCAGCCCGGCAGTTGGTCGGAGCACAGATACGCAGTATTTT. This gives the protein CASSPAVGRSTDTQYF.